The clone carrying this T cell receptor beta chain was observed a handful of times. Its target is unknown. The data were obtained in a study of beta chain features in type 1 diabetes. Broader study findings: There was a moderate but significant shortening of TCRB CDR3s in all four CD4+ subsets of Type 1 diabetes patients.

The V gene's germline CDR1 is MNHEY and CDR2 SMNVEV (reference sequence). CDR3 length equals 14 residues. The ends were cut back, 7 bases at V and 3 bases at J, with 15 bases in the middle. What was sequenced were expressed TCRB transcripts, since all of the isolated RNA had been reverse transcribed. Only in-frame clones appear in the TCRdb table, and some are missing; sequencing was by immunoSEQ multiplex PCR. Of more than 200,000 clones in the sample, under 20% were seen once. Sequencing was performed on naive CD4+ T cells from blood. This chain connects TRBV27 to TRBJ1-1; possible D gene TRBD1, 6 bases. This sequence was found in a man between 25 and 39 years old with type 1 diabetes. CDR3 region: CASTTGRADTEAFF. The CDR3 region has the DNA TGTGCCAGCACCACAGGGCGGGCGGACACTGAAGCTTTCTTT.